Below are 5 T cell receptor beta chains sequenced from a single sample in a study of shared clonotypes between healthy human individuals. Here immunoSEQ multiplex PCR was the method, and the copy in TCRdb shows in-frame clones only, minus some. The table has 450,000 to 500,000 clones, around 79% seen once. The sequenced sample was PBMCs. These receptors were taken from a woman in her thirties or forties in good health. Some clones in this sample may be carry-over from other donors' samples.

In nucleotides, the CDR3 is TGTGCCAGCAGCCAATTCGGACTAGAGAGCACAGATACGCAGTATTTT. It encodes CASSQFGLESTDTQYF. The J gene is TRBJ2-3, the V gene TRBV4-2; 7 bases match TRBD2. This CDR3 region has 16 residues. The ends lost 2 bases at V and 0 bases at J; junction bases unmatched: 5. Per germline, CDR1 LGHNA and CDR2 YNFKEQ.

This chain joins TRBV6-5 and TRBJ2-1; D is uncertain. CDR1 and CDR2 (germline): MNHEY, SVGAGI. Trimming cost V 11 bases and J 0 bases, with 11 bases left between them. The CDR3 is 13 residues long. In nucleotides, the CDR3 is TGTGCCGTACGACCCTCCTCCTACAATGAGCAGTTCTTC. It codes for CAVRPSSYNEQFF.

The chain recombines TRBV2 with TRBJ1-1; possibly TRBD1 for D (5 bases). Germline V gene sequence: CDR1 SNHLY, CDR2 FYNNEI. Trimming left V 6 bases short and J 4 bases short, with 12 bases between. The CDR3 consists of 13 residues. The CDR3 nucleotides are TGTGCCAGCAGACGCGGGACGGGCACTGAAGCTTTCTTT. Residues: CASRRGTGTEAFF.

The chain has TRBV29-1 and TRBJ1-2, with TRBD1 matching over 7 bases. Germline-derived CDR1 and CDR2 are SQVTM and ANQGSEA. The CDR3 length is 12 residues. The ends lost 4 bases at V and 4 bases at J; junction bases unmatched: 3. The CDR3 here is CSVVAGGYGYTF. The CDR3 nucleotides are TGCAGCGTTGTCGCAGGGGGCTATGGCTACACCTTC.

The chain carries TRBV6-6 and TRBJ2-3; 8 nucleotides match TRBD2. The CDR3 has 12 amino acids. Germline CDR1 is MNHNY and CDR2 is SVGAGI (reference sequence). J lost 1 base, V lost 10 bases, and 1 base had no gene match. CDR3 bases: TGTGCCACGGGGGGGGGCACAGATACGCAGTATTTT. Residues: CATGGGTDTQYF.